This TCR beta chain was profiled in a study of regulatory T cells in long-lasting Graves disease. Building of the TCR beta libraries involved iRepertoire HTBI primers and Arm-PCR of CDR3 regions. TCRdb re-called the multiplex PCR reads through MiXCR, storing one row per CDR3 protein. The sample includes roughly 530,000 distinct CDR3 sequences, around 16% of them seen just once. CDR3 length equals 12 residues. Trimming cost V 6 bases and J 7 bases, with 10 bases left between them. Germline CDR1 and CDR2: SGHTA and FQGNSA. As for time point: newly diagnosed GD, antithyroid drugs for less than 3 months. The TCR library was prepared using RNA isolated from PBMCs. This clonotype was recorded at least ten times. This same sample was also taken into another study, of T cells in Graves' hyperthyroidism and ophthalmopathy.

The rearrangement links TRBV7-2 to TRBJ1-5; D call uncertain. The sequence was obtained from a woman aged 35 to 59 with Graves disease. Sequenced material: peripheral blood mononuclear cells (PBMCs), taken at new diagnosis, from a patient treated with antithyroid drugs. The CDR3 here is CASRKGDQPQHF. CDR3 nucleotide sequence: TGTGCCAGCAGGAAGGGAGACCAGCCCCAGCATTTT.